The present entry profiles one T cell receptor (beta chain) with its context. This clone has just a few counts. No antigen is known for it. Throughout, gene names and germline sequences are given for the mouse. Sequencing ends 4 residues short of the CDR3 end; the germline J gene provides the rest. CDR1 and CDR2 (NSQYPW, LRSPGD) derive from the germline V gene (reference sequence). Trimming accounts for 0 bases at V and 1 base at J, while the number of junction bases matched to no gene is 6. The CDR3 has 17 amino acids, counting the end cysteine and phenylalanine. The DNA shown is the part of the CDR3 that was read: 39 bases, in frame from base 1. This sample is drawn from a study of CD8+ T cells in alopecia areata (dated by TCRdb to 2016 to 2019). As for the study more broadly: Skin from C3H/HeJ donors aged roughly 6-13 months with spontaneous alopecia was grafted onto female C3H/HeJ recipients aged roughly 7-11 weeks. TCRbeta CDR3 regions were amplified by immunoSEQ multiplex PCR using 35 Vbeta forward and 13 Jbeta reverse primers. RNA came from the PAXgene miRNA kit for fixed scalp, the miRNeasy kit for PBMCs, and the RNeasy kit for mouse skin. Scalp clonality was compared across normal scalp (n=4), patchy alopecia areata scalp (n=8), and alopecia totalis/universalis scalp (n=8). Human TCRbeta sequencing covered scalp tissue and sorted CD4+ and CD8+ peripheral blood T cells from patchy and totalis/universalis alopecia areata patients and healthy controls. In both human patients and the C3H/HeJ mouse model, the study applied high-throughput TCRbeta sequencing to look at T cell clonal expansion in alopecia areata.

Findings and caveats that apply to the study as a whole: Compared with normal scalp, lesional scalp had higher clonality and more expanded CD8+ clones, particularly in alopecia totalis/universalis, a pattern that suggests antigenic drive. Shared TCR sequences between patients were less evident than in mice, which may be partly attributable to HLA diversity in the patient population. Resident alphabeta T cells in normal human skin are also sequenced, complicating scalp TCR repertoire analysis, unlike mouse skin dominated by gammadelta T cells.

The library was obtained by the immunoSEQ multiplex PCR assay. RNA was extracted from all samples and reverse transcribed into cDNA as template for TCR sequencing. SuperScript III was used to make first-strand cDNA, primed with a 2:1 mix of oligo-dT and random hexamers. Amplification bias was assessed with a synthetic immune receptor repertoire, and residual bias was removed computationally. Sequencing of the libraries was done on Illumina HiSeq with 60 bp reads that cover the CDR3, reading from J toward V. Regarding the original processing steps: Raw reads were preprocessed to remove errors, and CDR3 was defined according to IMGT conventions as the region from the conserved cysteine to phenylalanine. Clonality was computed by normalizing Shannon entropy by log2 of the number of productive unique TCRs and subtracting the result from 1. Scalp TCRbeta sequences were cross-referenced with sorted blood CD4 and CD8 repertoires so that the CD4 or CD8 identity of scalp clones could be inferred. TCRdb mirrors the immuneACCESS table, restricted to in-frame sequences. Some clones are absent from its copies; in checked studies, under half trace to an unresolved V gene, and the reason for the others is unknown. That table supplies the V and J calls and clone size; D and trimming were determined from the DNA. The table gives around 100,000 clones for this sample, with none occurring only once. The ten biggest clones cover 20% of the sample.

The chain is made from TRBV1 and TRBJ2-1, with TRBD2 identical over 7 junction bases. The origin of this receptor is a C3H/HeJ mouse with alopecia areata. Regarding MHC type, mice of this strain are H2-k. Material: lesional skin. The CDR3 region: CTCSADPGLENYAEQFF. Partial CDR3 DNA: TGCACCTGCAGTGCAGATCCCGGACTGGAGAACTATGCT.